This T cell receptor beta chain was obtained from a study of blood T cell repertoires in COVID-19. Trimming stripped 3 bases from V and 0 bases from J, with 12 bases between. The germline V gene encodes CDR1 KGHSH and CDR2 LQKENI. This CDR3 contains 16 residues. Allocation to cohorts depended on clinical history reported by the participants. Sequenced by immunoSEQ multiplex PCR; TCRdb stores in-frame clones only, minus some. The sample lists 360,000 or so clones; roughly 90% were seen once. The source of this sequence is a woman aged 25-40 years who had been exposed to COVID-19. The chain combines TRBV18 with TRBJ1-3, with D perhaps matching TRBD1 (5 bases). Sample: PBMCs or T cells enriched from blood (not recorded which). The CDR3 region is CASSPSTADSGNTIYF. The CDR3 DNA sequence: TGTGCCAGCTCACCGTCGACAGCTGACTCTGGAAACACCATATATTTT.